This T cell receptor beta chain emerged from a study of blood T cells in healthy people across ages (dated by TCRdb to the mid-2010s). As for the study more broadly: In model experiments, template switching captured about one uniquely barcoded TCR beta cDNA molecule for every two T cells. Using deep sequencing normalized with unique cDNA molecular identifiers, the study measured how TCR beta repertoire diversity changes with age. Four age groups were formed from the donors: young (average 16 years), middle-aged (less than 40), aged (under 70) and long-lived (82). To avoid experimental bias, donors of different ages were randomly spread across the sequencing lanes. Two additional independent replicas of 1 million unique cDNA reads from the same blood draw were analyzed for two donors (one aged 18 to 30 and one aged 80 or older). Study-wide conclusions, independent of this receptor: There was a strong correlation between observed TCR beta diversity and the percentage of naive T cells measured by flow cytometry. Because donor CMV infection status was unknown, age-related changes in expanded clonotypes were potentially confounded. Total diversity estimates from one million sequenced T cells were considered lower bounds and underestimates. Since profiling was done on bulk unsorted PBMCs, naive and antigen-experienced compartments could not be conclusively compared. Compared with the aged group, more naive CD4+ T cells, fewer expanded clones and increased TCR diversity were shown by the long-lived group, suggesting age selection. Observed TCR beta diversity per million T cells fell roughly linearly with age, and a significant reduction was already apparent by age approximately 41.

V is pared back by 0 bases and J by 0 bases, with 9 bases lying between the germline termini. The cysteine opens and the phenylalanine closes a CDR3 of 16 amino acids. The only DNA kept is the CDR3, 48 bases in frame from the first base. CDR1 and CDR2 are read off the germline V gene (reference sequence) as DFQATT and SNEGSKA. Library generation was performed with 5' RACE. Instrument used: Illumina HiSeq 2500. A second PCR of roughly 7 to 12 cycles was run with a J-beta primer mix and a sample-barcoded 5' primer. A template-switch 5' adaptor carrying 12 random nucleotides introduced a unique molecular identifier onto each TCR beta cDNA molecule. Each sample yielded at least 2.5 million CDR3-containing paired-end reads. All of the RNA was converted into first-strand cDNA using the Mint cDNA synthesis kit, with a TRBC-specific oligonucleotide serving as the primer. After uracil-DNA glycosylase treatment, a first 18-cycle PCR used universal primers M1SS and BC2_uni_R on all cDNA. The authors' pipeline ran thus. Normalization of each sample was performed by random selection of 1 million high-quality reads, each carrying a distinct molecular identifier. Reads with shared molecular identifiers were discarded instead of being binned into consensus sequences. MiTCR, set to a Q25 quality threshold and the strictest error-elimination algorithm, was used for CDR3 identification, clonotype clustering and error correction. A nonparametric unseen species model with Euler transformation was used to estimate a lower bound on total TCR beta diversity. TCRdb trimmed the raw reads at Q25, called clones with MiXCR and kept productive beta chains. Every distinct CDR3 protein forms one entry, paired with its most common genes and DNA. The V and J calls come from TCRdb's annotation, not from the publication. The sample profile shows 1.5 million to 2 million distinct CDR3 sequences; about 49% of them were found once. Around 2.1% of the sample comes from the top ten.

This clonotype turned up a few times. Its antigen is still unknown. No quality values exist for individual bases; no much larger clone is one base distant. Donors were 40 or so systemically healthy Caucasian individuals from Russia aged about 6 to 100 years. Each donor gave roughly 11 milliliters of peripheral blood, drawn into EDTA-treated Vacutainer tubes. Ficoll-Paque density-gradient centrifugation was used to isolate PBMCs, with at least 6 million per sample. Total RNA was extracted from PBMCs with Trizol reagent, with at least 5 micrograms obtained per sample. For every donor, flow cytometry on a PBMC aliquot measured the percentage of naive CD45RAhigh/CD27high T cells.

Recombination linked TRBV20-1 to TRBJ2-6; tentative D gene TRBD1, with 5 bases matching. The receptor comes from a woman in her forties in good health. Sequencing was done on a sample of blood. The nucleotides read TGCAGTGCTAGAGAGCAGGGAAGCTCTGGGGCCAACGTCCTGACTTTC. The resulting protein is CSAREQGSSGANVLTF.